A selection of T cell receptor beta chains follows, all from one sample in a study of OX40 agonist ivuxolimab in advanced cancers. Measured with immunoSEQ multiplex PCR; TCRdb has only the in-frame clones, and not every one. The sample yields some 20,000 clones, 85% to 90% seen once. The source material was CD4+ or CD8+ T cells sorted from blood, sampled in a trial of the OX40 agonist ivuxolimab. These receptors originate from an adult with an advanced solid tumor such as melanoma, head and neck, liver or kidney cancer. Each CDR3 is given with its conserved first and last residue. The order of the fields is V gene, CDR3 length, J gene, clone size, D gene, CDR3 DNA, CDR3 protein. A D gene is named only where the DNA matches it firmly. The size field is filled for only some rows; it gives once, few, many or a size class.

TRBV28,14,TRBJ1-1,-,-,TGTGCCAGCAGTATCGGGACACGAGGGACTGAAGCTTTCTTT,CASSIGTRGTEAFF
TRBV7-9,14,TRBJ2-7,few,-,TGTGCCAGCAGCTACGGCGGGACAGATTACGAGCAGTACTTC,CASSYGGTDYEQYF
TRBV10-3,15,TRBJ2-4,-,TRBD1,TGTGCCATCAGTGAGGGCCGGGACAGGAAAAACATTCAGTACTTC,CAISEGRDRKNIQYF
TRBV13,13,TRBJ1-2,-,-,TGTGCCAGCAGCCTGGGGAACGGCTATGGCTACACCTTC,CASSLGNGYGYTF
TRBV12-5,13,TRBJ1-2,-,-,TGTGCTAGTGGTTTGGGGGGGACGTCTCCTCCTTCCTTC,CASGLGGTSPPSF
TRBV5-1,17,TRBJ2-3,-,TRBD1,TGCGCCAGCAGCTTGGAGTTAGTGACAGGGAGCACAGATACGCAGTATTTT,CASSLELVTGSTDTQYF
TRBV5-5,15,TRBJ2-5,-,TRBD1,TGTGCCAGCAGTCCCGGGACAGGGACTGTGGAGACCCAGTACTTC,CASSPGTGTVETQYF
TRBV11-2,11,TRBJ1-1,-,-,TGTGCCAGCAGCCTGAACACTGAAGCTTTCTTT,CASSLNTEAFF
TRBV7-9,15,TRBJ2-3,-,TRBD1,TGTGCCAGCAGCTTGGGGACAGAGAGCACAGATACGCAGTATTTT,CASSLGTESTDTQYF
TRBV9,15,TRBJ2-1,-,TRBD2,TGTGCCAGCAGCGGTAGCGGGGGGGCCAACAATGAGCAGTTCTTC,CASSGSGGANNEQFF
TRBV19,15,TRBJ1-2,-,TRBD1,TGTGCCAGTAGTATAGAAGGGACAGGGCGACATGGCTACACCTTC,CASSIEGTGRHGYTF
TRBV6-5,15,TRBJ1-5,-,-,TGTGCCAGCAGGCCGCAACTAAATAGCAATCAGCCCCAGCATTTT,CASRPQLNSNQPQHF
TRBV29-1,17,TRBJ2-7,once,-,TGCAGCGTTGAATTAAGACGGGGGCGTAAAGAATCCTACGAGCAGTACTTC,CSVELRRGRKESYEQYF
TRBV7-6,11,TRBJ1-1,-,-,TGTGCCAGCAGCTTAGGGACTGAAGCTTTCTTT,CASSLGTEAFF
TRBV7-3,14,TRBJ2-7,-,-,TGTGCCAGCAGCTTATTAGGAGGGGACAACGAGCAGTACTTC,CASSLLGGDNEQYF
TRBV4-3,13,TRBJ1-6,-,-,TGCGCCAGCAGCCAAGATCTTGTTTCACCCCTCCACTTT,CASSQDLVSPLHF
TRBV7-9,14,TRBJ1-5,-,-,TGTGCCAGCAGCTTTCAAGAGAGCAATCAGCCCCAGCATTTT,CASSFQESNQPQHF
TRBV4-1,15,TRBJ2-7,medium-sized,-,TGCGCCAGCAGCCAAGAGGGACAACTCTCCTACGAGCAGTACTTC,CASSQEGQLSYEQYF
TRBV11-2,13,TRBJ2-7,-,-,TGTGCCAGCAGCTTCGGGACCCTTTACGAGCAGTACTTC,CASSFGTLYEQYF
TRBV5-1,14,TRBJ2-5,-,-,TGCGCCAGCAGCCCCGGACGGGGCCAAGAGACCCAGTACTTC,CASSPGRGQETQYF
TRBV4-3,17,TRBJ1-1,-,-,TGCGCCAGCAGCCAAGACTCGGGAGGACAAATGAACACTGAAGCTTTCTTT,CASSQDSGGQMNTEAFF
TRBV6-5,12,TRBJ1-5,-,-,TGTGCCAGCAGCACAAGCAATCAGCCCCAGCATTTT,CASSTSNQPQHF
TRBV2,13,TRBJ2-1,-,-,TGTGCCGGGGGACTTTTTCCTAACAATGAGCAGTTCTTC,CAGGLFPNNEQFF
TRBV6-6,13,TRBJ1-2,-,-,TGTGCCAGCCTCCGTTACAACAACTATGGCTACACCTTC,CASLRYNNYGYTF
TRBV10-3,14,TRBJ2-7,-,TRBD2,TGTGCCATCAGTGCCGGGACTAGCCTCTACGAGCAGTACTTC,CAISAGTSLYEQYF
TRBV19,13,TRBJ2-6,-,TRBD1,TGTGCCAGTAGTATGGGACAGGGGTTCCTCCTGACTTTC,CASSMGQGFLLTF
TRBV25-1,17,TRBJ2-3,-,-,TGTGCCAGCAGTGGTCCGTTTGAGTGGGGGGTTCCAGATACGCAGTATTTT,CASSGPFEWGVPDTQYF
TRBV19,16,TRBJ2-1,-,-,TGTGCCAGTAGTACTGATCGGTACAGCTCCTACAATGAGCAGTTCTTC,CASSTDRYSSYNEQFF
TRBV10-1,15,TRBJ2-7,-,-,TGCGCCAGCAGTAAAACCCTGACAGGATCCTACGAGCAGTACTTC,CASSKTLTGSYEQYF